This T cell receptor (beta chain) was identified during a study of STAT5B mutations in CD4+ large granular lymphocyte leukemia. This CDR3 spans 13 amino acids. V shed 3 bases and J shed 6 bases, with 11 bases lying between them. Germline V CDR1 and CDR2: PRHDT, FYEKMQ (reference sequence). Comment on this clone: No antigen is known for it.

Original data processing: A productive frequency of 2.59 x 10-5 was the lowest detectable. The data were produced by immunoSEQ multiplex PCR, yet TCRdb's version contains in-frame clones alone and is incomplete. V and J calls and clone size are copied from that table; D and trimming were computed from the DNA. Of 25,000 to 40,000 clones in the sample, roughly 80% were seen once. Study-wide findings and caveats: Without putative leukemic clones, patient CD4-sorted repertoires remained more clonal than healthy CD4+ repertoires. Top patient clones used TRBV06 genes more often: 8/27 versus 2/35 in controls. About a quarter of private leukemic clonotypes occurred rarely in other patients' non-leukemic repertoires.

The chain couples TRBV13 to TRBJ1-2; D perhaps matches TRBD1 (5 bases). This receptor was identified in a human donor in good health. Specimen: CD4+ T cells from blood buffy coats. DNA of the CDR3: TGTGCCAGCAGCTTCAGGACAAGGGATGGCTACACCTTC. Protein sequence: CASSFRTRDGYTF.